This is a list of T cell receptor beta chains from one sample in a study of cytomegalovirus exposure and HLA in healthy donors. The table came from immunoSEQ multiplex PCR; TCRdb's copy has only in-frame clones and leaves some out. The top ten hold around 0.88% of the sample, which has some 310,000 clones, approximately 88% seen once. The sample comprised PBMCs. These receptors were obtained from a man aged 25-40 years in good health and CMV-seronegative. The CDR3 runs from the conserved cysteine through the conserved F or W. D genes are given only for firm matches.

v_gene	j_gene	d_gene	CDR3nt	CDR3aa
TRBV5-1	TRBJ1-2	TRBD1	TGCGCCAGCAGCTTGGTAACAGGGGGCGCCCGGGGCTACACCTTC	CASSLVTGGARGYTF
TRBV6-5	TRBJ2-5	.	TGTGCCAGCAGTTACTCCCAGAACACAGAGACCCAGTACTTC	CASSYSQNTETQYF
TRBV6-1	TRBJ1-1	TRBD1	TGTGCCAGCACACAGGGGTTACGAACTGAAGCTTTCTTT	CASTQGLRTEAFF
TRBV7-9	TRBJ2-3	.	TGTGCCAGCAGGCCAGGTTGGGATACGCAGTATTTT	CASRPGWDTQYF
TRBV5-4	TRBJ2-7	TRBD1	TGTGCCAGCAACACCTCGGCGGGGACAGGGTCCTACGAGCAGTACTTC	CASNTSAGTGSYEQYF
TRBV15	TRBJ1-1	TRBD1	TGTGCCACCAGCAGAGATCGAGGGGGCCACACTGAAGCTTTCTTT	CATSRDRGGHTEAFF
TRBV9	TRBJ2-7	.	TGTGCCAGCAGCCCTCAAGGGGGGGCCCCCTACGAGCAGTACTTC	CASSPQGGAPYEQYF
TRBV11-2	TRBJ1-4	TRBD1	TGTGCCAGCAGCCTGACAGGGACCCATGAAAAACTGTTTTTT	CASSLTGTHEKLFF
TRBV30	TRBJ2-1	TRBD2	TGTGCCTGGAGTTCTAGCGGGGGACCCTACAATGAGCAGTTCTTC	CAWSSSGGPYNEQFF
TRBV5-6	TRBJ1-2	TRBD1	TGTGCCAGCAGGGTAGACAGGGTGGACTATGGCTACACCTTC	CASRVDRVDYGYTF
TRBV5-1	TRBJ2-5	.	TGCGCCAGCAGCCCAGAAGGGGGGGTACAAGAGACCCAGTACTTC	CASSPEGGVQETQYF
TRBV18	TRBJ2-7	TRBD2	TGTGCCAGCTCACTCGGGACTAGCGGTTCCTACGAGCAGTACTTC	CASSLGTSGSYEQYF